The 28 T cell receptor beta chains in this list originate from one sample, sequenced in a study of patients and donors after allogeneic stem cell transplantation. MiXCR, applied by TCRdb to the RT-PCR reads, yields one record per CDR3 protein. Of approximately 200,000 distinct CDR3 sequences in the sample, 14% were seen once. The specimen sequenced was blood, either unsorted or a sorted T cell fraction (not recorded which). Receptors originate from a human donor who was either an allogeneic HSCT recipient or a stem cell or donor lymphocyte infusion donor (not recorded which). It is not recorded whose cells these are; they may come from a transplant donor.

This chain joins TRBV7-3 and TRBJ2-1; the D gene could be TRBD1 or TRBD2 (6 bases each). The V end lost 4 bases, the J end lost 10 bases, and 20 bases lay between the germline ends. Germline V gene sequence: CDR1 SGHTA, CDR2 FQGTGA. The CDR3 is 15 amino acids. Here the CDR3 reads CASSSPAGQGQEQFF. The CDR3 region has the DNA TGTGCCAGCAGCTCCCCCGCGGGACAAGGTCAAGAGCAGTTCTTC.

This clonotype has more than one count but fewer than ten. The chain uses TRBV6-1 and TRBJ2-1; D is possibly TRBD1 or TRBD2 (5 bases each). Germline CDR1 is MNHNS and CDR2 is SASEGT. Trimming cost V 8 bases and J 0 bases, with 11 bases left between them. The CDR3 consists of 14 residues. CDR3 DNA sequence: TGTGCCAGCTCCGGGACCCTCTCCTACAATGAGCAGTTCTTC. Translating it yields CASSGTLSYNEQFF.

This clonotype occurred a few times. The J gene is TRBJ1-3, the V gene TRBV27; D is uncertain. Germline CDR1 MNHEY, CDR2 SMNVEV (reference sequence). This CDR3 region has 16 residues. Trimming removed 4 bases from V and 0 bases from J, with 13 bases in between. The CDR3 protein is CASSSIDPFSGNTIYF. For the CDR3, the DNA is TGTGCCAGCAGTTCAATAGACCCTTTCTCTGGAAACACCATATATTTT.

V is TRBV18 and J is TRBJ2-3, with unresolved D. Germline V gene sequence: CDR1 KGHSH, CDR2 LQKENI. The CDR3 consists of 13 residues. With 10 bases removed from V and 8 bases from J, the gap between germline ends came to 19 bases. In nucleotides, the CDR3 is TGTGCCACGCTATCCTCTCCCCTCGGTACGCAGTATTTT. It encodes CATLSSPLGTQYF.

The chain has TRBV6-5 and TRBJ2-1, with 7 bases identical to TRBD2. In germline, CDR1 is MNHEY, CDR2 SVGAGI. Germline trimming cut 0 bases from V and 0 bases from J; bases unmatched to any gene: 8. This CDR3 comprises 18 residues. The CDR3 DNA sequence: TGTGCCAGCAGTTACTCTCTACTAGCGTCAGGCTCCTACAATGAGCAGTTCTTC. This gives the protein CASSYSLLASGSYNEQFF.

The table lists this clonotype with a count of one. The chain recombines TRBV2 with TRBJ2-2, with 7 bases lining up with TRBD1. V lost 8 bases and J lost 6; bases outside the gene matches: 18. This CDR3 region has 17 residues. Germline assignment: CDR1 SNHLY and CDR2 FYNNEI. CDR3 nucleotide sequence: TGTGCCAGCTGGAAGAATTCGGGCAGGGGGATTTCCGGGGAGCTGTTTTTT. The encoded protein is CASWKNSGRGISGELFF.

The chain has TRBV12-3 or TRBV12-4 and TRBJ2-7; perhaps TRBD1 as D (6 bases). Trimming took 6 bases from V and 1 from J, leaving 19 bases between them. CDR3 size: 16 residues. This chain's CDR3 is CASSQGVPRGSYEQYF. The DNA for the CDR3 is TGTGCCAGCAGCCAAGGAGTTCCCAGGGGATCCTACGAGCAGTACTTC.

The chain uses TRBV6-1 and TRBJ1-6, with TRBD1 as a possible D gene (6 bases). The germline gives CDR1 MNHNS, CDR2 SASEGT. Trimming pared 5 bases from V and 7 bases from J, leaving 18 bases between. The CDR3 length is 16 residues. CDR3 sequence: CASSRQGPSENSPLHF. CDR3 coding DNA: TGTGCCAGCAGTCGCCAGGGGCCGTCGGAGAATTCACCCCTCCACTTT.

In its sample, this clonotype was seen many times. V and J are TRBV18 and TRBJ2-4; 14 nucleotides line up with TRBD2. CDR3 length: 18 residues. V gave up 6 bases and J gave up 0 bases; unmatched junction bases: 7. Germline CDR1 and CDR2: KGHSH and LQKENI. The CDR3 region is CASSPGGLAGEAKNIQYF. The CDR3 bases are TGTGCCAGCTCCCCCGGGGGACTAGCGGGAGAAGCCAAAAACATTCAGTACTTC.

This clonotype was recorded many times. J is TRBJ1-2 and V is TRBV3-1; TRBD1 might be the D (5 bases). The CDR3 covers 16 residues. Looked up from germline, CDR1 is LGHDT and CDR2 is YNNKEL (reference sequence). Deletions cut 1 base from V and 7 bases from J, with 19 bases between. The CDR3 nucleotides are TGTGCCAGCAGCCAAGGTGGGACCAATCTTGCCCGTGGCTACACCTTC. Translated: CASSQGGTNLARGYTF.

The chain uses TRBV20-1 and TRBJ2-1; D tentatively fits TRBD1 or TRBD2 (6 bases each). Looked up from germline, CDR1 is DFQATT and CDR2 is SNEGSKA (reference sequence). This CDR3 is 15 amino acids long. Trimming removed 4 bases at V and 0 bases at J, with 13 bases between. The DNA of the CDR3 is TGCAGTGCTATACACAGGGACTCCTCCTACAATGAGCAGTTCTTC. Translated: CSAIHRDSSYNEQFF.

The sample holds many counts of this clonotype. The rearrangement links TRBV12-3 or TRBV12-4 to TRBJ2-4; D gene unclear. The CDR3 is 14 amino acids. The V gene lost 5 bases and the J gene lost 0 bases, with 8 bases spanning the gap. The chain's CDR3 is CASSADLAKNIQYF. The CDR3 bases are TGTGCCAGCAGTGCGGATCTAGCCAAAAACATTCAGTACTTC.

This chain uses TRBV6-1 with TRBJ2-2; D may be TRBD1 (5 bases). This CDR3 region has 16 residues. Germline loops: CDR1 MNHNS, CDR2 SASEGT. The ends were cut back, 7 bases at V and 1 base at J, with 16 bases in the middle. The CDR3 loop is CASTLNSRVNTGELFF. The CDR3 DNA follows: TGTGCCAGCACCCTAAACTCCAGGGTGAACACCGGGGAGCTGTTTTTT.

V usage is TRBV10-2 and J usage is TRBJ1-6; 10 bases map to TRBD1. Germline V CDR1 and CDR2: WSHSY, SAAADI. V shed 6 bases and J 9 bases; nucleotides not matched to a gene: 5. The CDR3 covers 14 residues. The CDR3 sequence is CASRGTGDGSPLHF. The CDR3 DNA is TGCGCCAGCAGGGGGACAGGGGATGGTTCACCCCTCCACTTT.

This chain joins TRBV28 and TRBJ1-2; TRBD1 aligns across 8 bases. V was clipped by 4 bases and J by 8 bases; unmatched bases: 6. This CDR3 is 13 amino acids long. CDR1 MDHEN and CDR2 SYDVKM come from the germline V gene. In DNA, the CDR3 is TGTGCCAGCAGTTCAGGACAGGGCCGGGGCTACACCTTC. Its protein is CASSSGQGRGYTF.

This clonotype has a handful of counts. CDR3 loop: CSASEPTRAGGAYTEAFF. CDR3 coding DNA: TGCAGTGCTAGCGAACCCACCAGGGCAGGGGGCGCGTACACTGAAGCTTTCTTT. The chain joins TRBV20-1 to TRBJ1-1; 8 bases fit TRBD1. With 3 bases clipped from V and 3 bases from J, the junction kept 18 bases outside the gene matches. The V gene's germline CDR1 is DFQATT and CDR2 SNEGSKA (reference sequence). CDR3 size: 18 residues.

This clonotype was detected only a few times. The missing conserved phenylalanine or tryptophan at the end of this CDR3 makes a read error likely. It is unclear where the CDR3 begins or ends on the DNA, so no DNA is shown, and the CDR3 is as TCRdb lists it. V gene TRBV20-1 combines with J gene TRBJ1-1. The CDR3 comprises 9 residues, both ends counted. Germline values: CDR1 DFQATT, CDR2 SNEGSKA (reference sequence). Here the CDR3 reads CSAGPTVPL.

This clonotype showed up many times. V is TRBV7-9 and J is TRBJ1-2; D is undetermined. Germline CDR1 SEHNR, CDR2 FQNEAQ (reference sequence). The CDR3 has 14 residues. V lost 0 bases to trimming and J lost 4 bases, with 9 bases between them. CDR3 DNA sequence: TGTGCCAGCAGCTTAGCGGTGGAGGCCTATGGCTACACCTTC. It specifies CASSLAVEAYGYTF.

Judged by abundance, this clonotype is medium-sized. V and J are TRBV7-2 and TRBJ1-1; perhaps TRBD1 as D (6 bases). Germline V gene data show CDR1 as SGHTA and CDR2 as FQGNSA. V gave up 5 bases and J gave up 1 base, with 14 bases separating them. The CDR3 runs to 15 residues. CDR3 in DNA: TGTGCCAGCAGCGAGACTTTCAGGGGGAACACTGAAGCTTTCTTT. It yields the protein CASSETFRGNTEAFF.

This clonotype was seen a few times. The chain combines TRBV9 with TRBJ2-5; 9 bases fit TRBD1. V was clipped by 0 bases and J by 4 bases; unmatched bases: 10. The germline V gene has CDR1 SGDLS and CDR2 YYNGEE. This CDR3 contains 17 residues. The CDR3 loop is CASSVDPLQGARETQYF. CDR3 nucleotide sequence: TGTGCCAGCAGCGTAGACCCCCTACAGGGGGCGCGAGAGACCCAGTACTTC.

The sample holds a few counts of this clonotype. This rearrangement joins TRBV4-1 to TRBJ2-3; 7 bases agree with TRBD2. Germline V gene sequence: CDR1 MGHRA, CDR2 YSYEKL. V trimming: 0 bases; J trimming: 4 bases; junction bases outside the gene matches: 13. The CDR3 totals 18 residues. The CDR3 spells CASSQDMVGGSIADTQYF. Here the CDR3 DNA reads TGCGCCAGCAGCCAAGATATGGTGGGCGGGAGTATTGCAGATACGCAGTATTTT.

The chain is built from TRBV4-3 and TRBJ1-1; D may be TRBD1 (5 bases). Germline-derived CDR1 and CDR2 are LGHNA and YSLEER. The V and J ends lost 0 bases and 4 bases respectively, with 15 bases between them. The CDR3 runs to 16 residues. CDR3 DNA sequence: TGCGCCAGCAGCCAAGATTATCCAGGGTGGTCCACTGAAGCTTTCTTT. It yields the protein CASSQDYPGWSTEAFF.

The chain combines TRBV7-3 with TRBJ2-1; TRBD1 matches at 9 bases. V shed 3 bases and J 7 bases; nucleotides not matched to a gene: 7. The CDR3 length is 15 residues. Germline CDR1 reads SGHTA; CDR2 reads FQGTGA. The CDR3 sequence is CASSLPGQGMNEQFF. CDR3 DNA sequence: TGTGCCAGCAGCTTGCCGGGACAGGGTATGAATGAGCAGTTCTTC.

The rearrangement links TRBV7-9 to TRBJ1-2; the D is unclear. In germline, CDR1 is SEHNR, CDR2 FQNEAQ (reference sequence). The CDR3 totals 14 residues. V gave up 5 bases and J gave up 3 bases, with 13 bases separating them. The CDR3 DNA follows: TGTGCCAGCAGCCCGGGAGGATGGGACTATGGCTACACCTTC. Translated, it gives CASSPGGWDYGYTF.

V and J are TRBV19 and TRBJ2-3, with D possibly being TRBD1 (6 bases). Trimming left V 7 bases short and J 4 bases short, with 9 bases between. The germline CDR1 and CDR2 sequences are LNHDA and SQIVND (reference sequence). The CDR3 is 12 amino acids. CDR3 nucleotides: TGTGCCAGTAATGGGGGCGCAGATACGCAGTATTTT. Its protein product is CASNGGADTQYF.

This chain joins TRBV7-1 and TRBJ2-7, with D perhaps given as TRBD1 or TRBD2 (5 bases each). TRBV7-1 is reported as an ORF; its role is uncertain. The V end lost 8 bases, the J end lost 3 bases, and 38 bases lay between the germline ends. The CDR3 runs to 21 residues. CDR3 sequence: CASAWGYSAGGSSPTLYEQYF. The DNA of the CDR3 is TGTGCCAGCGCCTGGGGGTACTCGGCCGGTGGTTCCTCCCCGACCCTCTACGAGCAGTACTTC.

The sample holds a few counts of this clonotype. V gene TRBV5-1 combines with J gene TRBJ1-4; D is ambiguous. The CDR3 is made up of 13 amino acids. CDR1 SGHRS and CDR2 YFSETQ come from the germline V gene. Trimming took off 4 bases at V and 6 bases at J, with 10 bases between the two ends. The CDR3 DNA is TGCGCCAGCAGCCCAGGTTGGGATGAAAAACTGTTTTTT. It translates to CASSPGWDEKLFF. The full variable domain, with the rest looked up from reference TRBV5-1 and TRBJ1-4, is KAGVTQTPRYLIKTRGQQVTLSCSPISGHRSVSWYQQTPGQGLQFLFEYFSETQRNKGNFPGRFSGRQFSNSRSEMNVSTLELGDSALYLCASSPGWDEKLFFGSGTQLSVL.

This clonotype was observed a handful of times. The chain is built from TRBV7-3 and TRBJ2-2; 10 bases line up with TRBD2. Per germline, CDR1 SGHTA and CDR2 FQGTGA. This CDR3 is 18 amino acids long. V trimming: 5 bases; J trimming: 3 bases; junction bases outside the gene matches: 12. CDR3 region: CASSLYSGLADYTGELFF. CDR3 sequence (DNA): TGTGCCAGCAGCCTTTATTCCGGACTAGCGGACTACACCGGGGAGCTGTTTTTT.